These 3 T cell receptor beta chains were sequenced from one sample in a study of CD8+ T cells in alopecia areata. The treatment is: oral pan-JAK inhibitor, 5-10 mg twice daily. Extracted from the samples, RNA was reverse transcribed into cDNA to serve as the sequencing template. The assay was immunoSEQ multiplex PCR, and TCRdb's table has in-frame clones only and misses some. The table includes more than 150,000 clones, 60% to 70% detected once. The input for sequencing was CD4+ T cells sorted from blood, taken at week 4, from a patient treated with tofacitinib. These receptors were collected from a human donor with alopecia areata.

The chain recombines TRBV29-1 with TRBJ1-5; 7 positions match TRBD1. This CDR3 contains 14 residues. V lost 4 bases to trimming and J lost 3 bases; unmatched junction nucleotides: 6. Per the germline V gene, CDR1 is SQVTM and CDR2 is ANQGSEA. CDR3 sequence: CSVAGGGNNQPQHF. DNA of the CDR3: TGCAGCGTTGCCGGAGGGGGCAACAATCAGCCCCAGCATTTT.

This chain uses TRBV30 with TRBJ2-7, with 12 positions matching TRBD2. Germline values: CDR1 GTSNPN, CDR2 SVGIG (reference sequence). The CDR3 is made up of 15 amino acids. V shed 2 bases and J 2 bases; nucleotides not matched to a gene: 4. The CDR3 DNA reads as TGTGCCTGGAGTACAAGGACTAGCGGGACCTACGAGCAGTACTTC. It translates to CAWSTRTSGTYEQYF.

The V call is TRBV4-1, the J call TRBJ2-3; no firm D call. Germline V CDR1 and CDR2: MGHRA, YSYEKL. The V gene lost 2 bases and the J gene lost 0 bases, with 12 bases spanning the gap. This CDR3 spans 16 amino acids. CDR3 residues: CASSQIGRRSTDTQYF. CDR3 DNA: TGCGCCAGCAGCCAAATTGGGCGCCGAAGCACAGATACGCAGTATTTT.